This is a list of T cell receptor beta chains from one sample in a study of Ad26.COV2.S vaccination and SARS-CoV-2 variants. Clones were read by immunoSEQ multiplex PCR, and TCRdb kept only the in-frame ones, dropping some. This sample has about 410,000 clones, with over 75% found just once. The source was peripheral blood, collected in a trial of Ad26.COV2.S vaccine versus placebo. These receptors came from a person aged 18-60 years who received the Ad26.COV2.S COVID-19 vaccine or a placebo. Each CDR3 is given with its conserved first and last residue. The D gene is left open where the match is weak. Clone size is shown for a subset of rows, as once, few, many or a class of expanded clone.

DNA,CDR3,size,D,V,J
TGTGCCAGCAGCGCTCACCCCCGGGACAGCGCCTACGAGCAGTACTTC,CASSAHPRDSAYEQYF,.,TRBD1,TRBV9,TRBJ2-7
TGTGCCAGCAGCGCCTCCGGGACAATGGGTGAGCAGTTCTTC,CASSASGTMGEQFF,.,.,TRBV7-9,TRBJ2-1
TGTGCCAGCAGCTTAACGGGGTCAGGGGGCTCACCCCTCCACTTT,CASSLTGSGGSPLHF,.,TRBD1,TRBV7-9,TRBJ1-6
TGTGCCAGCAGCTTAACCACCGGGACAAATTCACCCCTCCACTTT,CASSLTTGTNSPLHF,few,.,TRBV7-6,TRBJ1-6
TGTGCCAGCAGCCCCGACAGGGGAGGGCACTACGAGCAGTACTTC,CASSPDRGGHYEQYF,.,.,TRBV6-7,TRBJ2-7
TGTGCCAGCAGCCCACAGGGGGGAAGCCAGCCCCAGCATTTT,CASSPQGGSQPQHF,.,TRBD1,TRBV9,TRBJ1-5
TGCGCCAGCAGAGACAGGGCCTACGAGCAGTACTTC,CASRDRAYEQYF,.,TRBD1,TRBV10-2,TRBJ2-7
TGCGCCAGCAGCCCCAGGGCTGGGGTGTACAATGAGCAGTTCTTC,CASSPRAGVYNEQFF,.,.,TRBV5-1,TRBJ2-1
TGTGCCAGCAGTCCCAGAGGCGGAGTTTACACCGGGGAGCTGTTTTTT,CASSPRGGVYTGELFF,.,.,TRBV2,TRBJ2-2
TGTGCCAGCAGTTCTTTCAGCGGGAGAGGGGAGCTGTTTTTT,CASSSFSGRGELFF,.,TRBD2,TRBV6-5,TRBJ2-2
TGTGCCAGCAGCCGATATACAAAGGAGCAGTTCTTC,CASSRYTKEQFF,.,.,TRBV28,TRBJ2-1
TGTGCCAGCAGCTCACAGCAGGTGAACACTGAAGCTTTCTTT,CASSSQQVNTEAFF,.,.,TRBV7-9,TRBJ1-1
TGTGCCAGCAGTGAATCGCGAGGCGAGCAGTACTTC,CASSESRGEQYF,.,.,TRBV25-1,TRBJ2-7
TGTGCCAGCAGTGCGAGACAGGGGGCTGTCACTGAAGCTTTCTTT,CASSARQGAVTEAFF,once,TRBD1,TRBV27,TRBJ1-1
TGTGCCAGCAGCCCGTTGGTTAATGGCGGATGGGAAAAACTGTTTTTT,CASSPLVNGGWEKLFF,.,.,TRBV28,TRBJ1-4
TGTGCCAGCAGCTTAGCGGGCCGCTCCTACGAGCAGTACTTC,CASSLAGRSYEQYF,.,.,TRBV13,TRBJ2-7
TGTGCCACCAGCTCTCCGTCTAGCACAGATACGCAGTATTTT,CATSSPSSTDTQYF,.,.,TRBV15,TRBJ2-3
TGTGCCCGTTCACGTACAGGGGGCTCCTACGAGCAGTACTTC,CARSRTGGSYEQYF,.,TRBD1,TRBV30,TRBJ2-7
TGTGCCAGCAGCGTAGCAGCGAACACTGAAGCTTTCTTT,CASSVAANTEAFF,.,.,TRBV9,TRBJ1-1
TGCGCCAGCAGCTTGATTTCGGGACAGGGGACTGAAGCTTTCTTT,CASSLISGQGTEAFF,few,TRBD1,TRBV5-1,TRBJ1-1
TGTGCCAGCAGCTTAGCGTCTGGGATCTGGGAGCAGTTCTTC,CASSLASGIWEQFF,.,.,TRBV7-9,TRBJ2-1
TGTGCCAGTAGTATAATGGGTAGCACTGAAGCTTTCTTT,CASSIMGSTEAFF,.,.,TRBV19,TRBJ1-1
TGTGCCAGCAGAAGAGGGGCCGAGAATGAAAAACTGTTTTTT,CASRRGAENEKLFF,once,.,TRBV6-5,TRBJ1-4
TGTGCCAGCAGCCAAGATCTAGGAGGCCTCACTGAAGCTTTCTTT,CASSQDLGGLTEAFF,.,.,TRBV3-1/TRBV3-2,TRBJ1-1
TGTGCCAGCAGCCAAGAGGGCACCGGGACTAGCCGGTACAATGAGCAGTTCTTC,CASSQEGTGTSRYNEQFF,.,TRBD2,TRBV3-1/TRBV3-2,TRBJ2-1
TGTGCCAGCGACGGCGGCACTGGAAACACCATATATTTT,CASDGGTGNTIYF,.,.,TRBV19,TRBJ1-3
TGTGCCAGCAGCCCGGGACTAGCGGGCGAGCAGTACTTC,CASSPGLAGEQYF,.,TRBD2,TRBV7-2,TRBJ2-7
TGTGCCAGTAGTATCCCCAGGGGTATAGGCAATCAGCCCCAGCATTTT,CASSIPRGIGNQPQHF,.,.,TRBV19,TRBJ1-5
TGTGCCAGCAGTCTCCCGCCGGCCGAGCAGTACTTC,CASSLPPAEQYF,.,.,TRBV28,TRBJ2-7
TGTGCCAGCAGCGTAGGTCCAGGGATGAACACTGAAGCTTTCTTT,CASSVGPGMNTEAFF,few,.,TRBV9,TRBJ1-1
TGCGCCAGCAGCTTGGCCAGCGGGGAGGCCACCTATGGCTACACCTTC,CASSLASGEATYGYTF,.,.,TRBV5-1,TRBJ1-2
TGTGCCAGTACCAAGGGACCCAACACCGGGGAGCTGTTTTTT,CASTKGPNTGELFF,.,.,TRBV19,TRBJ2-2
TGTGCCAGCAGCTTTTTGGTAGCGGGCTCTCTGGCCGGGGAGCTGTTTTTT,CASSFLVAGSLAGELFF,.,TRBD2,TRBV5-5,TRBJ2-2
TGTGCCAGCAGTTTTACAGGATCGGCTGAAGCTTTCTTT,CASSFTGSAEAFF,.,.,TRBV12-3/TRBV12-4,TRBJ1-1
TGTGCCAGCAGCCATACGGGACAGGGGGACGAAAAACTGTTTTTT,CASSHTGQGDEKLFF,.,TRBD1,TRBV4-2,TRBJ1-4
TGTGCCAGCAGTGAGGTACAGGGGGAGAACACTGAAGCTTTCTTT,CASSEVQGENTEAFF,.,TRBD1,TRBV2,TRBJ1-1
TGTGCCAGAACTAGCGGGAGCCCCAATGAGCAGTTCTTC,CARTSGSPNEQFF,.,TRBD2,TRBV10-3,TRBJ2-1
TGCGCCAGCAGCTTGGCCTCGGGAGGGAGGGACGAGCAGTACTTC,CASSLASGGRDEQYF,.,TRBD2,TRBV5-1,TRBJ2-7
TGTGCCAGCACCGACCGAGCGGGATACACTGAAGCTTTCTTT,CASTDRAGYTEAFF,.,.,TRBV6-5,TRBJ1-1
TGTGCCAGCAGTGACGGACTGGATACAGATACGCAGTATTTT,CASSDGLDTDTQYF,few,.,TRBV6-4,TRBJ2-3
TGTGCCAGCAGTGGGGCTAGCGTCAACACCGGGGAGCTGTTTTTT,CASSGASVNTGELFF,.,.,TRBV5-4,TRBJ2-2
TGCGCCAGCAGCTCCCTGGGACTAGAGGGTACCGGGGAGCTGTTTTTT,CASSSLGLEGTGELFF,.,TRBD2,TRBV5-1,TRBJ2-2
TGTGCCAGCAGCGTGACTAGCGGGTCGAACACCGGGGAGCTGTTTTTT,CASSVTSGSNTGELFF,few,TRBD2,TRBV7-2,TRBJ2-2
TGTGCCAGCAGCGGACGGATGAACACTGAAGCTTTCTTT,CASSGRMNTEAFF,.,.,TRBV28,TRBJ1-1
TGCGCCAGCAGCTCAGGGGATTTTGGGGACACTGAAGCTTTCTTT,CASSSGDFGDTEAFF,.,.,TRBV5-1,TRBJ1-1
TGTGCCAGCAGTCACGGACAGGGGTACGAGCAGTACTTC,CASSHGQGYEQYF,.,TRBD1,TRBV12-3/TRBV12-4,TRBJ2-7
TGTGCCAGCAGCCTTAGGTCCCACCGGGAGCTGTTTTTT,CASSLRSHRELFF,.,.,TRBV7-2,TRBJ2-2
TGTGCCAGTAGTATTAGGGGGACTTCTGAAGCTTTCTTT,CASSIRGTSEAFF,.,.,TRBV19,TRBJ1-1
TGTGCCTGGAGGACAGGGTTCGGGGCCTACGAGCAGTACTTC,CAWRTGFGAYEQYF,.,TRBD1,TRBV30,TRBJ2-7
TGTGCCAGCAGAGGCTGGGCCCCGGGAAAAAACATTCAGTACTTC,CASRGWAPGKNIQYF,once,.,TRBV28,TRBJ2-4
TGTGCCAGCAGCCAAGGCCAGGGGAGCTACGAGCAGTACTTC,CASSQGQGSYEQYF,.,.,TRBV3-1/TRBV3-2,TRBJ2-7
TGCAGTGCTAGTCCTGTTCTCTCCTACAATGAGCAGTTCTTC,CSASPVLSYNEQFF,.,.,TRBV20-1,TRBJ2-1
TGTGCCAGTAGTATAGGCTCTTTAGCGAGCAAGCAGTTCTTC,CASSIGSLASKQFF,.,.,TRBV19,TRBJ2-1
TGTGCCAGTAGTACGCCCGGGACAGGGTACTTCTTC,CASSTPGTGYFF,few,TRBD1,TRBV19,TRBJ2-1